This entry lists 23 T cell receptor beta chains sequenced from one sample in a study of blood T cells in healthy people across ages. Primers used in a second PCR of about 7 to 12 cycles were a sample-barcoded 5' primer and a J-beta primer mix. TCRdb ran MiXCR on the 5' RACE reads and lists one entry per CDR3 protein. The sample consists of 700,000 to 900,000 distinct CDR3 sequences, around half of them appearing once. The sequenced sample was blood. The receptor source for this set is a man older than 75 in good health.

The chain has TRBV11-1 and TRBJ2-1, with D maybe TRBD1 (5 bases). V shed 2 bases and J shed 4 bases, with 15 bases lying between them. The CDR3 is made up of 16 amino acids. Germline CDR1 SGHAT, CDR2 FQDESV (reference sequence). CDR3 DNA sequence: TGTGCCAGCAGCTTACAAGGGGCAGGAATTTACAATGAGCAGTTCTTC. Its protein product is CASSLQGAGIYNEQFF.

V and J are TRBV7-3 and TRBJ1-5; D unresolved. The germline V gene encodes CDR1 SGHTA and CDR2 FQGTGA. The CDR3 loop spans 13 amino acids. V lost 5 bases, J lost 4 bases, and 9 bases lay in between. The CDR3 nucleotides read TGTGCCAGCAGCGCCTTCGTAAATCAGCCCCAGCATTTT. This encodes CASSAFVNQPQHF.

This clonotype was seen a handful of times. The rearrangement links TRBV20-1 to TRBJ2-3; D gene uncertain. The V and J ends lost 0 bases and 2 bases respectively, with 6 bases between them. This CDR3 has 13 amino acids. CDR1 and CDR2 (germline): DFQATT, SNEGSKA (reference sequence). CDR3 residues: CSARETPTDTQYF. CDR3 coding DNA: TGCAGTGCTAGAGAGACCCCCACAGATACGCAGTATTTT.

V and J are TRBV12-3 or TRBV12-4 and TRBJ2-7, with TRBD1 as a possible D gene (6 bases). The V end lost 1 base, the J end lost 0 bases, and 13 bases lay between the germline ends. The CDR3 extends over 16 amino acids. Here the CDR3 DNA reads TGTGCCAGCAGTTTAGTCGTGGGGGCAAGCTCCTACGAGCAGTACTTC. It codes for CASSLVVGASSYEQYF.

This clonotype was counted a few times. The chain couples TRBV7-8 to TRBJ2-3, with 10 positions matching TRBD1. CDR3 length: 16 residues. The germline gives CDR1 SGHVS, CDR2 FQNEAQ. Trimming took 7 bases from V and 14 from J; bases not matched to a gene: 21. The CDR3 sequence is CASNNPDRGTWRYAYF. The CDR3 coding sequence is TGTGCCAGCAACAACCCGGACAGGGGGACGTGGAGATACGCGTATTTT.

The chain uses TRBV12-3 or TRBV12-4 and TRBJ2-7; 9 positions agree with TRBD1. This CDR3 has 15 residues. Trimming at V came to 7 bases and at J to 10 bases, leaving 17 bases not matched to a gene. CDR3 protein: CASIPSGQGPTRQYF. The CDR3 DNA sequence: TGTGCCAGCATCCCATCGGGACAGGGTCCAACTCGACAGTACTTC.

The chain links TRBV6-6 to TRBJ2-5, with 13 nucleotides matching TRBD2. Trimming removed 8 bases from V and 11 bases from J; junction bases left unmatched: 14. This CDR3 is built from 15 residues. From germline, CDR1 is MNHNY and CDR2 SVGAGI (reference sequence). CDR3 coding DNA: TGTGCCAGCGCCACCGGGACTAGCGGGAAAGGTGAGCAGTACTTC. Its translation: CASATGTSGKGEQYF.

This clonotype was detected only a few times. This chain joins TRBV2 and TRBJ2-5; unclear D gene. V lost 4 bases and J 1 base, leaving 10 bases between the germline ends. From germline, CDR1 is SNHLY and CDR2 FYNNEI. The CDR3 contains 14 residues. The CDR3 DNA reads TGTGCCAGCAGTGGTGGGTGGGTCCAAGAGACCCAGTACTTC. Translated: CASSGGWVQETQYF.

The V call is TRBV18, the J call TRBJ2-1, with D tentatively TRBD2 (6 bases). Per germline, CDR1 KGHSH and CDR2 LQKENI. This CDR3 region has 15 residues. Between the trimmed V and J ends, which lost 9 bases and 1 base, there was a span of 16 bases. The DNA of the CDR3 is TGTGCCAGTTCGCCCCTAGCGATTTCCTACAATGAGCAGTTCTTC. Residues: CASSPLAISYNEQFF.

The gene calls are TRBV7-2 and TRBJ1-2; D call uncertain. This CDR3 is 17 amino acids long. The V gene's germline CDR1 is SGHTA and CDR2 FQGNSA. Trimming shortened V by 5 bases and J by 4 bases, and 23 bases separated the two germline ends. CDR3 sequence reads: CASSPQEVGLGLYGYTF. CDR3 sequence (DNA): TGTGCCAGCAGCCCCCAAGAGGTGGGCCTTGGGCTCTATGGCTACACCTTC.

This clonotype was seen a few times. The rearrangement links TRBV6-2 or TRBV6-3 to TRBJ2-5, with D tentatively TRBD2 (5 bases). This CDR3 is built from 16 residues. Germline-derived CDR1 and CDR2 are MNHEY and SVGEGT. Trimming left V 2 bases short and J 2 bases short, with 15 bases between. CDR3 residues: CASSYLWMREQETQYF. DNA for the CDR3: TGTGCCAGCAGTTACCTTTGGATGAGGGAACAAGAGACCCAGTACTTC.

This chain uses TRBV20-1 with TRBJ2-1, with a tentative D call TRBD1 (8 bases). V lost 4 bases, J lost 6 bases, and 16 bases lay in between. Germline assignment: CDR1 DFQATT and CDR2 SNEGSKA (reference sequence). The CDR3 spans 14 residues. The CDR3 region is CSATNRGRGNEQFF. CDR3 coding DNA: TGCAGTGCTACCAACAGGGGGAGGGGCAATGAGCAGTTCTTC.

The chain links TRBV27 to TRBJ2-3; possibly TRBD1 for D (6 bases). The CDR3 loop spans 12 amino acids. V gave up 4 bases and J gave up 9 bases, with 11 bases separating them. CDR1 is MNHEY, CDR2 SMNVEV, per germline (reference sequence). In DNA, the CDR3 is TGTGCCAGCAGTTCAGGACAGAGGACGCAGTATTTT. It codes for CASSSGQRTQYF.

The chain uses TRBV20-1 and TRBJ2-1; 7 bases agree with TRBD2. The CDR3 consists of 15 residues. Per the germline V gene, CDR1 is DFQATT and CDR2 is SNEGSKA (reference sequence). The J segment lost 6 bases and the V segment lost 3 bases, leaving 11 bases of the junction unmatched. The CDR3 DNA is TGCAGTGCTAGTGTGGGGGGACTAAGGCGCAATGAGCAGTTCTTC. It specifies CSASVGGLRRNEQFF.

The V and J genes are TRBV2 and TRBJ2-1; D perhaps matches TRBD1 (6 bases). In germline, CDR1 is SNHLY, CDR2 FYNNEI. V lost 1 base and J lost 5, with 15 bases in between. There are 16 residues in the CDR3. CDR3: CASSEGGHGTDNEQFF. DNA of the CDR3: TGTGCCAGCAGTGAAGGGGGACACGGTACGGACAATGAGCAGTTCTTC.

The CDR3 loop reads CASSPGTNNYGYTF. As DNA, the CDR3 is TGTGCCAGCTCACCAGGGACGAATAACTATGGCTACACCTTC. The chain combines TRBV18 with TRBJ1-2, with D tentatively TRBD1 (5 bases). CDR3 length equals 14 residues. Between the trimmed V and J ends, which lost 2 bases and 1 base, there was a span of 8 bases. Germline CDR1 and CDR2: KGHSH and LQKENI.

V gene TRBV6-6 combines with J gene TRBJ2-1; D remains ambiguous. The CDR3 runs 13 residues. In germline, CDR1 is MNHNY, CDR2 SVGAGI (reference sequence). V was clipped by 7 bases and J by 0 bases, with 7 bases between them. In DNA, the CDR3 is TGTGCCAGCAAGGCCAGCTCCTACAATGAGCAGTTCTTC. Protein: CASKASSYNEQFF.

This clonotype appeared a few times. The DNA for the CDR3 is TGTGCCAGCAGTCCATCCCCGACAGGGCAACACTATGGCTACACCTTC. Protein sequence: CASSPSPTGQHYGYTF. J is TRBJ1-2 and V is TRBV27; 7 nucleotides align to TRBD1. The CDR3 extends over 16 amino acids. Per germline, CDR1 MNHEY and CDR2 SMNVEV (reference sequence). V lost 5 bases, J lost 3 bases, and 12 bases stayed unmatched.

This clonotype was observed a handful of times. The genes are TRBV10-3 and TRBJ2-7; 7 nucleotides align to TRBD2. CDR3 size: 14 residues. Trimming removed 3 bases from V and 0 bases from J; junction bases left unmatched: 2. Germline assignment: CDR1 ENHRY and CDR2 SYGVKD. The CDR3 nucleotides are TGTGCCATCAGTGAATTAGCGGGCTCCTACGAGCAGTACTTC. Residues: CAISELAGSYEQYF.

As to this clonotype: A read error is possible here, since a much larger clone lies one base away. The chain couples TRBV2 to TRBJ2-5; possibly TRBD1 for D (5 bases). The last part of the DNA fits TRBJ2-7 better; the J call may be wrong. The CDR3 is 15 amino acids. Germline V gives CDR1 SNHLY, CDR2 FYNNEI. CDR3 loop: CASSYLQTVTYEQYF. The CDR3 nucleotides are TGTGCCAGCAGTTACCTCCAGACAGTGACCTACGAGCAGTACTTC.

The rearrangement joins TRBV20-1 to TRBJ1-2; TRBD1 agrees at 8 bases. With V trimmed by 4 bases and J by 7 bases, 8 bases remained unmatched. The CDR3 loop spans 13 amino acids. CDR1 is DFQATT, CDR2 SNEGSKA, per germline (reference sequence). The CDR3 DNA follows: TGCAGTGCTACGCAGGGGGCGGAAGGTGGCTACACCTTC. Residues: CSATQGAEGGYTF.

This clonotype has only a few counts. The V gene is TRBV20-1, the J gene TRBJ2-1; 7 bases align to TRBD2. The length of the CDR3 is 16 residues. Trimming at V came to 2 bases and at J to 9 bases, leaving 16 bases not matched to a gene. Looked up from germline, CDR1 is DFQATT and CDR2 is SNEGSKA (reference sequence). The CDR3 sequence: CSARLVFAGDHGEQFF. The CDR3 DNA reads TGCAGTGCTAGATTGGTATTCGCGGGAGATCATGGTGAGCAGTTCTTC.

The chain is built from TRBV18 and TRBJ2-1; 15 positions agree with TRBD2. J was trimmed by 3 bases and V by 6 bases; bases with no gene match: 9. The CDR3 extends over 18 amino acids. From germline, CDR1 is KGHSH and CDR2 LQKENI. CDR3 DNA: TGTGCCAGCTCGCACAAAGGGACTAGCGGGGGGAACTACAATGAGCAGTTCTTC. This translates into CASSHKGTSGGNYNEQFF.